This TCR beta chain was sequenced for a study of cytomegalovirus exposure and HLA in healthy donors. Study conclusions and caveats: Analysis performed later found more than 15,000 TCR beta sequences associated with HLA alleles at 0.05 false discovery rate.

V dropped 5 bases and J dropped 1 base, with 18 bases sitting between them. Germline lookup yields CDR1 SEHNR and CDR2 FQNEAQ (reference sequence). This CDR3 comprises 16 residues. Concerning this clone: Its specificity is unknown.

The PCR employed 60 Vbeta primers together with 13 Jbeta primers. Sequenced by immunoSEQ multiplex PCR; TCRdb stores in-frame clones only, minus some. The sample includes 150,000 to 200,000 clones, 65% to 80% of them seen just once. This clonotype was obtained from a male donor in good health and CMV-seronegative. Material for sequencing was PBMCs. The V call is TRBV7-9, the J call TRBJ2-7; no clear D. CDR3 nucleotides: TGTGCCAGCAGCCCTGCCCCAGGCATCATATCCTACGAGCAGTACTTC. Translating it yields CASSPAPGIISYEQYF.